A single sample gave rise to the 9 T cell receptor beta chains below, sequenced in a study of T cells in Graves' hyperthyroidism and ophthalmopathy. Authors of the study amplified TCR beta CDR3 regions from RNA transcripts. The HTBI set primed first-round TCR CDR3 RT-PCR. TCRdb reprocessed the multiplex PCR reads with MiXCR, giving one entry per CDR3 protein. The sample carries about 530,000 distinct CDR3 sequences, 17% recorded once. Sequencing was done on a sample of blood. The receptors derive from a woman younger than 35 with Graves' ophthalmopathy.

This clonotype was seen at least ten times. V usage is TRBV7-9 and J usage is TRBJ2-1; 11 bases match TRBD2. The trim removed 6 bases at V and 0 bases at J, leaving 10 bases unmatched. The CDR3 contains 18 residues. The germline gives CDR1 SEHNR, CDR2 FQNEAQ (reference sequence). The CDR3 reads CASRGTSGIHASYNEQFF. As DNA, the CDR3 is TGTGCCAGCAGGGGGACTAGCGGCATCCACGCCTCCTACAATGAGCAGTTCTTC.

On this clonotype itself: A much larger clone is a single base away; this may be a read error. The chain has TRBV7-9 and TRBJ2-7; the match to TRBD2 covers 7 bases. In germline, CDR1 is SEHNR, CDR2 FQNEAQ (reference sequence). The V and J ends lost 4 bases and 2 bases, in that order; junction bases with no gene match: 11. The length of the CDR3 is 16 residues. CDR3 bases: TGTGCCAGCAGCTACCCCAGCGGGGAGAGCCCCTACGAGCAGTACTTC. Its protein product is CASSYPSGESPYEQYF.

This clonotype occurred many times. The CDR3 sequence: CSAPPEGNQPQHF. CDR3 coding DNA: TGCAGTGCCCCTCCGGAAGGGAATCAGCCCCAGCATTTT. The chain joins TRBV20-1 to TRBJ1-5, with D uncertain. The length of the CDR3 is 13 residues. With 6 bases removed from V and 4 bases from J, the gap between germline ends came to 13 bases. CDR1 and CDR2 from the germline V gene are DFQATT and SNEGSKA (reference sequence).

This clonotype showed up many times. The rearrangement uses TRBV20-1 and TRBJ1-5; no clear D. The CDR3 sequence is 17 residues long. V gave up 0 bases and J gave up 4 bases, with 19 bases separating them. Germline CDR1 and CDR2: DFQATT and SNEGSKA (reference sequence). The CDR3 sequence: CSAREWEDYAPNQPQHF. The DNA for the CDR3 is TGCAGTGCTAGAGAGTGGGAGGATTACGCGCCGAATCAGCCCCAGCATTTT.

Many counts were recorded for this clonotype. The rearrangement uses TRBV7-2 and TRBJ1-2; D is uncertain. The CDR3 sequence is 11 residues long. Trimming removed 3 bases at V and 8 bases at J, with 7 bases between. Germline CDR1 is SGHTA and CDR2 is FQGNSA. CDR3 protein: CASSFDRGYTF. The CDR3 DNA follows: TGTGCCAGCAGCTTTGACCGGGGCTACACCTTC.

This clonotype was detected ten times or more. V gene TRBV2 combines with J gene TRBJ2-1, with D unclear. Trimming pared 6 bases from V and 6 bases from J, leaving 3 bases between. Germline-derived CDR1 and CDR2 are SNHLY and FYNNEI. The CDR3 has 10 amino acids. The CDR3 coding sequence is TGTGCCAGCAGGATCAATGAGCAGTTCTTC. Amino acid sequence: CASRINEQFF. The variable domain in full, completed from reference TRBV2 and TRBJ2-1, reads EPEVTQTPSHQVTQMGQEVILRCVPISNHLYFYWYRQILGQKVEFLVSFYNNEISEKSEIFDDQFSVERPDGSNFTLKIRSTKLEDSAMYFCASRINEQFFGPGTRLTVL.

This sequence joins TRBV7-9 and TRBJ1-6; the D is unclear. The CDR3 loop spans 17 amino acids. Deletions cut 1 base from V and 0 bases from J, with 10 bases between. The germline V gene has CDR1 SEHNR and CDR2 FQNEAQ (reference sequence). CDR3 residues: CASSLGAGSSYNSPLHF. The CDR3 DNA follows: TGTGCCAGCAGCTTAGGGGCAGGTAGCTCCTATAATTCACCCCTCCACTTT.

There are a few counts of this clonotype. This rearrangement joins TRBV12-3 or TRBV12-4 to TRBJ1-1; 9 nucleotides match TRBD1. The CDR3 has 14 residues. J was trimmed by 3 bases and V by 8 bases; bases with no gene match: 7. The CDR3 sequence: CASGPQGADTEAFF. CDR3 DNA: TGTGCCAGCGGACCACAGGGGGCTGACACTGAAGCTTTCTTT.

V gene TRBV28 combines with J gene TRBJ1-1, with 9 bases fitting TRBD1. CDR3 length equals 14 residues. Germline V lookup: CDR1 MDHEN, CDR2 SYDVKM. V lost 6 bases to trimming and J lost 12 bases; unmatched junction nucleotides: 14. CDR3 coding DNA: TGTGCCAGCAGCACTTTAACAGGGGGCGCAGTTTCTTTCTTT. Its protein product is CASSTLTGGAVSFF.